These 20 T cell receptor beta chains were sequenced from one sample in a study of T cell changes during pregnancy in multiple sclerosis. Using immunoSEQ multiplex PCR, the repertoire was profiled, and TCRdb retains in-frame clones only, with some absent. The data contain fewer than 40,000 clones, about 94% of them singletons. Sequenced material: CD4+ T cells from peripheral blood mononuclear cells, taken after pregnancy. These receptors were taken from a female donor with multiple sclerosis, enrolled in a pregnancy study.

This clone appeared a single time. The chain couples TRBV2 to TRBJ2-1, with 11 bases that match TRBD2. The CDR3 runs to 16 residues. In germline, CDR1 is SNHLY, CDR2 FYNNEI. The trim removed 1 base at V and 3 bases at J, leaving 2 bases unmatched. This CDR3 is CASSEGGLAVYNEQFF. Written as DNA, the CDR3 is TGTGCCAGCAGTGAAGGGGGACTAGCGGTCTACAATGAGCAGTTCTTC.

J is TRBJ2-5 and V is TRBV18, with TRBD2 matching over 9 bases. Trimming at V came to 4 bases and at J to 1 base, leaving 4 bases not matched to a gene. The CDR3 contains 15 residues. Germline CDR1 is KGHSH and CDR2 is LQKENI. As DNA, the CDR3 is TGTGCCAGCTCACGCGAACTAGCGGGCCAAGAGACCCAGTACTTC. Translating gives CASSRELAGQETQYF.

Here the CDR3 reads CAIRPRQGTNTEAFF. Here the CDR3 DNA reads TGTGCCATCAGACCCAGACAGGGCACGAACACTGAAGCTTTCTTT. The chain links TRBV10-3 to TRBJ1-1, with TRBD1 matching 7 bases. The CDR3 is made up of 15 amino acids. Trimming took 6 bases from V and 1 from J; bases not matched to a gene: 8. CDR1 and CDR2 from the germline V gene are ENHRY and SYGVKD.

This sequence joins TRBV11-2 and TRBJ2-1; D is perhaps TRBD2 (6 bases). Germline V gene lookup returns CDR1 SGHAT and CDR2 FQNNGV. The CDR3 contains 16 residues. Trimming shortened V by 4 bases and J by 4 bases, and 17 bases separated the two germline ends. The CDR3 is CASSSTRGTLYNEQFF. For the CDR3, the DNA is TGTGCCAGCAGCTCAACACGCGGGACCCTATACAATGAGCAGTTCTTC.

This clone is a singleton in its sample. The chain joins TRBV7-9 to TRBJ1-1, with a weak D call TRBD1 (6 bases). The CDR3 loop spans 17 amino acids. V lost 5 bases and J 3 bases, leaving 22 bases between the germline ends. Germline V CDR1 and CDR2: SEHNR, FQNEAQ (reference sequence). The CDR3 sequence: CASSPRGGGRGDTEAFF. CDR3 coding DNA: TGTGCCAGCAGCCCCCGCGGGGGGGGAAGGGGGGACACTGAAGCTTTCTTT. The full variable domain, its missing parts supplied by reference TRBV7-9 and TRBJ1-1, is DTGVSQNPRHKITKRGQNVTFRCDPISEHNRLYWYRQTLGQGPEFLTYFQNEAQLEKSRLLSDRFSAERPKGSFSTLEIQRTEQGDSAMYLCASSPRGGGRGDTEAFFGQGTRLTVV.

The V and J genes are TRBV5-1 and TRBJ2-1; D might be TRBD2 (7 bases). The CDR3 runs 16 residues. Germline lookup yields CDR1 SGHRS and CDR2 YFSETQ. V dropped 4 bases and J dropped 4 bases, with 18 bases sitting between them. CDR3 sequence (DNA): TGCGCCAGCAGCATCGGGGGGACAATGGAGTACAATGAGCAGTTCTTC. Translated, it gives CASSIGGTMEYNEQFF.

The chain carries TRBV20-1 and TRBJ2-7; D ambiguous. Trimming left V 3 bases short and J 7 bases short, with 4 bases between. CDR3 length: 9 amino acids. Germline CDR1 DFQATT, CDR2 SNEGSKA (reference sequence). CDR3 coding DNA: TGCAGTGCTAGGGAGGAGCAGTACTTC. Protein sequence: CSAREEQYF.

The rearrangement links TRBV7-8 to TRBJ2-1; D may be TRBD2 (6 bases). There are 16 residues in the CDR3. Trimming pared 4 bases from V and 3 bases from J, leaving 16 bases between. The germline gives CDR1 SGHVS, CDR2 FQNEAQ. DNA of the CDR3: TGTGCCAGCAGCTACAGTGGAGGGGTCTTCTACAATGAGCAGTTCTTC. Translating gives CASSYSGGVFYNEQFF.

The chain recombines TRBV7-9 with TRBJ1-2, with D unclear. Trimming cost V 1 base and J 4 bases, with 4 bases left between them. The CDR3 extends over 12 amino acids. CDR1 is SEHNR, CDR2 FQNEAQ, per germline (reference sequence). CDR3 sequence (DNA): TGTGCCAGCAGCTTAGACATCTATGGCTACACCTTC. As protein: CASSLDIYGYTF.

This chain links TRBV27 with TRBJ2-2; 7 bases map to TRBD2. The CDR3 totals 17 residues. CDR1 and CDR2 from the germline V gene are MNHEY and SMNVEV (reference sequence). In DNA form, the CDR3 reads TGTCCCCGCCCCCCCGGAGGGGAGGGGCTCAACACCGGGGAGCTGTTTTTT. It is translated as CPRPPGGEGLNTGELFF.

This sequence joins TRBV5-1 and TRBJ2-3; tentatively, D is TRBD1 (5 bases). The CDR3 extends over 13 amino acids. V was cut by 5 bases and J by 5 bases, with 12 bases left in between. Germline CDR1 reads SGHRS; CDR2 reads YFSETQ. Here the CDR3 DNA reads TGCGCCAGCAGGTTTCAGGGTGGAGATACGCAGTATTTT. Amino acid sequence: CASRFQGGDTQYF. The variable domain in full, with the rest retrieved from reference TRBV5-1 and TRBJ2-3, is KAGVTQTPRYLIKTRGQQVTLSCSPISGHRSVSWYQQTPGQGLQFLFEYFSETQRNKGNFPGRFSGRQFSNSRSEMNVSTLELGDSALYLCASRFQGGDTQYFGPGTRLTVL.

The CDR3 nucleotides are TGTGCCAGTAGTTCCGACACGTGGGGCATGCGGCCCCAGCATTTT. Amino acid sequence: CASSSDTWGMRPQHF. J is TRBJ1-5 and V is TRBV19; D is possibly TRBD1 (5 bases). Germline V gene sequence: CDR1 LNHDA, CDR2 SQIVND (reference sequence). With 5 bases removed from V and 9 bases from J, the gap between germline ends came to 20 bases. The CDR3 sequence is 15 residues long.

CDR3 coding DNA: TGTGCCAGCAGTTATAGCCAGGGTGGAGCTCAGCCCCAGCATTTT. It yields the protein CASSYSQGGAQPQHF. The chain recombines TRBV6-5 with TRBJ1-5, with D maybe TRBD1 (5 bases). With 3 bases removed from V and 6 bases from J, the gap between germline ends came to 15 bases. In germline, CDR1 is MNHEY, CDR2 SVGAGI. The CDR3 length is 15 residues.

The chain is built from TRBV6-1 and TRBJ1-1, with D maybe TRBD1 (6 bases). The ends were cut back, 5 bases at V and 1 base at J, with 14 bases in the middle. This CDR3 comprises 15 residues. Germline values: CDR1 MNHNS, CDR2 SASEGT. The CDR3 nucleotides are TGTGCCAGCAGTACCGCGGGGGCCCGGAACACTGAAGCTTTCTTT. It codes for CASSTAGARNTEAFF.

The CDR3 is CASSDPPNYGYTF. CDR3 DNA sequence: TGTGCCAGCAGTGATCCTCCTAACTATGGCTACACCTTC. The chain joins TRBV6-1 to TRBJ1-2; no definite D call. The CDR3 is 13 residues long. With 3 bases removed from V and 0 bases from J, the gap between germline ends came to 5 bases. Germline CDR1 and CDR2: MNHNS and SASEGT.

The chain recombines TRBV18 with TRBJ2-5, with D unclear. Deletions cut 3 bases from V and 2 bases from J, with 13 bases between. The CDR3 consists of 15 residues. The germline gives CDR1 KGHSH, CDR2 LQKENI. The CDR3 protein is CASSPLGVAQETQYF. The CDR3 DNA sequence: TGTGCCAGCTCACCGCTAGGAGTCGCTCAAGAGACCCAGTACTTC.

The chain has TRBV6-6 and TRBJ1-1; perhaps TRBD1 as D (5 bases). The CDR3 contains 11 residues. With 5 bases removed from V and 11 bases from J, the gap between germline ends came to 12 bases. Per the germline V gene, CDR1 is MNHNY and CDR2 is SVGAGI (reference sequence). The CDR3 is CASSRGEAAFF. The CDR3 DNA is TGTGCCAGCAGTAGGGGCGAGGCGGCTTTCTTT.

V is TRBV10-3 and J is TRBJ2-3, with 12 bases identical to TRBD1. J lost 4 bases, V lost 8 bases, and 4 bases had no gene match. This CDR3 contains 14 residues. Germline V gives CDR1 ENHRY, CDR2 SYGVKD. Here the CDR3 reads CAISGTGGSDTQYF. CDR3 DNA sequence: TGTGCCATCTCCGGGACAGGGGGCTCAGATACGCAGTATTTT.

The J gene is TRBJ2-2, the V gene TRBV19; 10 bases are shared with TRBD1. The CDR3 covers 17 residues. Germline CDR1 is LNHDA and CDR2 is SQIVND (reference sequence). V shed 5 bases and J 9 bases; nucleotides not matched to a gene: 15. CDR3 loop: CASSSGQGLGRGRELFF. DNA for the CDR3: TGTGCCAGTAGTTCGGGACAGGGGCTGGGCAGGGGTCGGGAGCTGTTTTTT.

The J gene is TRBJ1-5, the V gene TRBV27; D is possibly TRBD1 (6 bases). Trimming removed 5 bases at V and 4 bases at J, with 12 bases between. The CDR3 extends over 14 amino acids. Germline V gene data show CDR1 as MNHEY and CDR2 as SMNVEV (reference sequence). The CDR3, as DNA: TGTGCCAGCAGTCTTCGGACAGCTAATCAGCCCCAGCATTTT. It translates to CASSLRTANQPQHF.